This T cell receptor beta chain emerged from a study of cytomegalovirus exposure and HLA in healthy donors. About the research overall: From HLA-typed donors, an early data release held about 85 million unique TCRs.

PCR employed 60 Vbeta and 13 Jbeta primers. Here immunoSEQ multiplex PCR was the method, and the copy in TCRdb shows in-frame clones only, minus some. The repertoire holds around 92,000 clones, with more than 60% as singletons. To note about this clone: The target antigen is unknown.

Losses at the gene ends were 5 bases for V and 8 bases for J; bases not matched to a gene: 7. Germline assignment: CDR1 LNHNV and CDR2 YYDKDF (reference sequence). The CDR3 totals 13 residues. Findings and limits, study-wide: Further analysis was carried out later, and it showed several of the most significant clusters appearing linked to common viral pathogens. Productive rates of about 87% or about 30% were seen for most TCR beta V segments in an earlier analysis.

The genes are TRBV15 and TRBJ1-1; 8 bases fit TRBD1. The material sequenced was PBMCs. The sequence came from a human donor in good health. CDR3 nucleotides: TGTGCCACCAGCGGACAGGGATATTCGGAAGCTTTCTTT. This encodes CATSGQGYSEAFF.